This T cell receptor (beta chain) was obtained from a study of T cell repertoires and HLA-DP antigens listed by TCRdb under 2018. In the study overall: An in vitro model of CD4+ T cell alloreactivity against allogeneic HLA-DP presented by transduced HeLa cells was used in the study. One alloantigen differed from self by one peptide-binding groove amino acid, whereas the other differed by ten, modelling structurally similar versus dissimilar alloantigens. Of the three donors, two were male and one was female, and their ages ranged from the 18-to-29 age band up to the 60-to-69 age band. The average DNA input was approximately 0.2 ug for sorted CD137+CD4+ samples versus 900 to 1,500 ng for pre-culture CD4+ samples.

On this clone: Its antigen is currently not known. Base-call qualities are not available, and no considerably larger clone is one nucleotide away.

What the research found in general, with its limitations: Naive and memory CD4+ repertoires were not analysed separately. Average cumulative frequency of clones undetected before culture was 36.3% against one allele and over 50% against the other. Similar clonality (approximately 0.39) was observed for sorted CD137+ cells against both alloantigens, and this clonality was much higher than that observed in pre-culture samples (about 0.041). The study was limited by having only three donors, by relying on a non-physiological HeLa antigen-presenting system, and by using total CD4+ responder cells.

Untouched CD4+ T cells were isolated from Ficoll-separated PBMC through negative selection with magnetic beads, and an average purity of 97.7% was reached. Untouched CD4+ T cells were isolated with magnetic beads from Ficoll-separated PBMC, and a purity of 95% to 98% was reached with negligible CD8+ contamination. Peripheral blood mononuclear cells came from the buffy coats of three healthy blood donors, who served as the study's donors. All three donors were CMV seronegative. Genomic DNA was extracted with the DNeasy Blood & Tissue Kit. Genomic DNA from sorted CD137+CD4+ cells and from pre-culture CD4+ baseline samples of each subject was subjected to TCRB sequencing. The immunoSEQ multiplex PCR, with forward primers for 54 TRBV segments and reverse primers for 13 TRBJ segments, was used to amplify TCRB CDR3 regions. Deep resolution, with a target of about 200,000 T cell genomes, was applied to the sequencing of pre-culture CD4+ samples. Sequencing of the amplicons on an Illumina HiSeq System generated 87 bp reads spanning the CDR3. Processing in the source paper ran as follows. PCR and sequencing errors in the reads were corrected, and CDR3 regions were defined by aligning to IMGT reference sequences. Synthetic template pools were used to estimate counts of templates and unique rearrangements. Clonality was computed by subtracting Pielou's evenness from 1. The Daley-Smith estimator was used to estimate richness. Repertoire overlap was measured with Morisita's index. Clones present in cultured samples but not detected in the pre-culture repertoire of the same donor were defined as low-abundance clones. Not all clones reach the TCRdb copy of this immuneACCESS table, which keeps in-frame sequences only. Checked studies attribute under half of the gap to unresolved V genes and leave the rest unexplained. The DNA gave D and trimming, while V, J and clone size come from that table. The sample records about 73,000 clones, around 80% of which are singletons. Together, the top ten hold roughly 1.4% of the sample.

Its CDR3 holds 14 amino acids, cysteine through phenylalanine. Only the CDR3 DNA is retained, 42 bases long and in frame from the first base. V loses 2 bases of germline sequence and J loses 6 bases, and the interval between the two ends is 13 bases. From the germline V gene (reference sequence), CDR1 is LNHDA and CDR2 is SQIVND. The rearrangement joined TRBV19 to TRBJ1-1; TRBD1 is a weak D gene call, 6 bases matching. The sequenced sample was CD4+ T cells from PBMCs. This TCR derives from a man aged 60 to 69 in good health and CMV-seronegative. The CDR3 corresponds to CASSISRQASEAFF. The DNA reads TGTGCCAGTAGTATAAGCAGACAGGCGTCTGAAGCTTTCTTT. With all but the CDR3 taken from the reference TRBV19 and TRBJ1-1 genes, the full variable domain is: DGGITQSPKYLFRKEGQNVTLSCEQNLNHDAMYWYRQDPGQGLRLIYYSQIVNDFQKGDIAEGYSVSREKKESFPLTVTSAQKNPTAFYLCASSISRQASEAFFGQGTRLTVV.